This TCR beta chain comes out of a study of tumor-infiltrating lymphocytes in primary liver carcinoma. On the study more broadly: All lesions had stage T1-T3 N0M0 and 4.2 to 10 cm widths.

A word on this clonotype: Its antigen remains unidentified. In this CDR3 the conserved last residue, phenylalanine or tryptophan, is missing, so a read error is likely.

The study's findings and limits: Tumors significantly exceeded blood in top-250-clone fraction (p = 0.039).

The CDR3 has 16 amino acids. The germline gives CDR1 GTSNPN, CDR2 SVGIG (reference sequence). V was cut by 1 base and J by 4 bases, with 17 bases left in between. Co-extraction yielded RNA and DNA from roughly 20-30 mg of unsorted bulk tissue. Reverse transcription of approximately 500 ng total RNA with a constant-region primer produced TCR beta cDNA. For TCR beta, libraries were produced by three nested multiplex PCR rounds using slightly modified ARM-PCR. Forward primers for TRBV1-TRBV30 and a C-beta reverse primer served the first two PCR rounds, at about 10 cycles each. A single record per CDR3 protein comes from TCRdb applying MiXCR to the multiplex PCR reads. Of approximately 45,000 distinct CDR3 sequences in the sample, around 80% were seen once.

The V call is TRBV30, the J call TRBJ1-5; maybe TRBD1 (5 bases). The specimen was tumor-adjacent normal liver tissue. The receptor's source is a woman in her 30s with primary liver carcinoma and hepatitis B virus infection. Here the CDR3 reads CAWSEKRREGNQPQHS. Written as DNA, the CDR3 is TGTGCCTGGAGTGAAAAACGCCGGGAGGGGAATCAGCCCCAGCATTCT.